Below, 16 T cell receptor beta chains from the same sample are listed, as sequenced in a study of cytomegalovirus exposure and HLA in healthy donors. Primers included in the PCR were 60 Vbeta and 13 Jbeta primers. The table came from immunoSEQ multiplex PCR; TCRdb's copy has only in-frame clones and leaves some out. Of 160,000 or so clones in the sample, 65% to 85% were seen once. Sequencing input: PBMCs. The receptors come from a woman between 40 and 50 years old in good health and CMV-seropositive.

The chain employs TRBV4-3 and TRBJ1-2; tentative D call: TRBD1 (6 bases). CDR1 is LGHNA and CDR2 is YSLEER in the germline V gene. V was shortened by 4 bases and J by 7 bases, with 16 bases between the two germline ends. The CDR3 loop spans 14 amino acids. DNA of the CDR3: TGCGCCAGCAGCCCAAATACAGGGCACGCTGGCTACACCTTC. Its translation is CASSPNTGHAGYTF.

The table lists this clone with a few counts. The chain joins TRBV5-1 to TRBJ2-2; TRBD1 matches 9 bases. The CDR3 runs to 17 residues. V lost 0 bases to trimming and J lost 3 bases; unmatched junction nucleotides: 6. CDR1 SGHRS and CDR2 YFSETQ come from the germline V gene. CDR3 sequence: CASSLGTGTGHTGELFF. The CDR3, as DNA: TGCGCCAGCAGCTTGGGAACGGGGACAGGGCACACCGGGGAGCTGTTTTTT.

The chain combines TRBV5-4 with TRBJ1-2; the match to TRBD1 covers 8 bases. The ends lost 4 bases at V and 8 bases at J; junction bases unmatched: 10. The CDR3 covers 14 residues. Germline V gene sequence: CDR1 SGHNT, CDR2 YYREEE (reference sequence). CDR3 in amino acids: CASSATAGGQGYTF. DNA for the CDR3: TGTGCCAGCAGCGCGACGGCAGGGGGCCAAGGCTACACCTTC.

The V gene is TRBV30, the J gene TRBJ2-3; 13 bases are shared with TRBD2. The CDR3 is 16 amino acids. Per the germline V gene, CDR1 is GTSNPN and CDR2 is SVGIG (reference sequence). V lost 3 bases to trimming and J lost 5 bases; unmatched junction nucleotides: 8. Here the CDR3 reads CAWRTSGGFSVDTQYF. CDR3 DNA sequence: TGTGCCTGGAGGACTAGCGGGGGGTTTAGTGTAGATACGCAGTATTTT.

This clone occurred a few times. The gene calls are TRBV7-9 and TRBJ2-1; 8 bases fit TRBD2. The CDR3 is 15 amino acids. From germline, CDR1 is SEHNR and CDR2 FQNEAQ (reference sequence). Germline trimming cut 10 bases from V and 4 bases from J; bases unmatched to any gene: 12. CDR3: CAIDSAGAIYNEQFF. CDR3 bases: TGTGCCATTGACTCAGCGGGGGCCATATACAATGAGCAGTTCTTC.

V is TRBV28 and J is TRBJ1-1, with 7 bases matching TRBD1. CDR3 length equals 16 residues. Trimming took 4 bases from V and 1 from J; bases not matched to a gene: 9. CDR1 and CDR2 (germline): MDHEN, SYDVKM. In DNA, the CDR3 is TGTGCCAGCAGTTCGTCTCTCACAGGGGAGAACACTGAAGCTTTCTTT. Translation: CASSSSLTGENTEAFF.

This clone occurred once. The rearrangement joins TRBV9 to TRBJ1-5; no clear D. V lost 2 bases, J lost 4 bases, and 13 bases lay in between. Germline V CDR1 and CDR2: SGDLS, YYNGEE. This CDR3 is built from 15 residues. The CDR3 nucleotides read TGTGCCAGCAGCGTCGGACCCGAGGGTAATCAGCCCCAGCATTTT. It specifies CASSVGPEGNQPQHF.

This chain links TRBV10-3 with TRBJ2-1, with D possibly TRBD2 on 6 matching bases. The CDR3 spans 16 residues. The V and J ends lost 9 bases and 0 bases respectively, with 18 bases between them. Germline V gene sequence: CDR1 ENHRY, CDR2 SYGVKD. The CDR3 sequence is CAMGGPGESSYNEQFF. For the CDR3, the DNA is TGTGCCATGGGGGGACCGGGGGAGAGCTCCTACAATGAGCAGTTCTTC.

This clone was observed once. The chain is built from TRBV7-3 and TRBJ2-7; TRBD2 is a possible D gene (6 bases). This CDR3 contains 15 residues. V lost 6 bases to trimming and J lost 2 bases, with 17 bases between them. The germline gives CDR1 SGHTA, CDR2 FQGTGA. CDR3 residues: CASSPQAGTTYEQYF. In DNA, the CDR3 is TGTGCCAGCAGTCCCCAGGCGGGAACGACCTACGAGCAGTACTTC. The entire variable domain, with the rest obtained from reference TRBV7-3 and TRBJ2-7, is as follows: GAGVSQTPSNKVTEKGKYVELRCDPISGHTALYWYRQSLGQGPEFLIYFQGTGAADDSGLPNDRFFAVRPEGSVSTLKIQRTERGDSAVYLCASSPQAGTTYEQYFGPGTRLTVT.

The V call is TRBV9, the J call TRBJ1-4; no firm D call. Germline lookup yields CDR1 SGDLS and CDR2 YYNGEE. V lost 4 bases to trimming and J lost 5 bases, with 12 bases between them. There are 14 residues in the CDR3. The DNA of the CDR3 is TGTGCCAGCAGCCCGAGCGTGGCAAATGAAAAACTGTTTTTT. Amino acids: CASSPSVANEKLFF.

DNA of the CDR3: TGTGCCAGCAGCTTGAAAGGGTACAGGCAAGAGACCCAGTACTTC. Translation: CASSLKGYRQETQYF. V usage is TRBV7-9 and J usage is TRBJ2-5, with D possibly matching TRBD1 (5 bases). This CDR3 is 15 amino acids long. CDR1 and CDR2 (germline): SEHNR, FQNEAQ (reference sequence). Trimming stripped 3 bases from V and 2 bases from J, with 13 bases between.

A few counts support this clone. The chain recombines TRBV11-2 with TRBJ2-5; TRBD1 aligns across 9 bases. With 5 bases clipped from V and 4 bases from J, the junction kept 11 bases outside the gene matches. CDR1 is SGHAT and CDR2 is FQNNGV in the germline V gene. The CDR3 is 16 amino acids. CDR3 in DNA: TGTGCCAGCAGCCGACCGGGACAGGGTTTTTTAGAGACCCAGTACTTC. Protein: CASSRPGQGFLETQYF.

The rearrangement links TRBV28 to TRBJ1-1; TRBD1 aligns across 11 bases. The CDR3 extends over 12 amino acids. The V gene's germline CDR1 is MDHEN and CDR2 SYDVKM. V shed 6 bases and J 11 bases; nucleotides not matched to a gene: 5. The CDR3 DNA reads TGTGCCAGCAGCAAGGGACAGGGGGGCGCTTTCTTT. Translation: CASSKGQGGAFF.

The chain links TRBV29-1 to TRBJ1-2, with D unclear. The V end lost 7 bases, the J end lost 2 bases, and 14 bases lay between the germline ends. This CDR3 is built from 13 residues. Germline loops: CDR1 SQVTM, CDR2 ANQGSEA. The CDR3 DNA sequence: TGCAGCGCCCGACTGACCCCAAACTATGGCTACACCTTC. This encodes CSARLTPNYGYTF.

With respect to this clone: This likely comes from a read error, as the CDR3 has no conserved phenylalanine or tryptophan at its end. The DNA is left out, because the CDR3 cannot be placed on it with certainty; the CDR3 is given as TCRdb lists it. V and J are TRBV21-1 and TRBJ1-2; TRBD1 reflects the table's D call only, with no check against the DNA. TRBV21-1 is noted as a pseudogene. The CDR3 contains 15 residues when both ends are counted. The CDR3 loop is CASSKVPHRVYGYTL.

A note on this clone: One end of the junction varies from germline; a read error may be responsible. V and J are TRBV5-1 and TRBJ2-4; unclear D gene. Germline CDR1 and CDR2: SGHRS and YFSETQ. The CDR3 sequence is 14 residues long. CDR3 sequence: CASSLDPAKNSQYF. In DNA, the CDR3 is TGCGCCAGCAGCTTGGACCCCGCCAAAAACAGTCAGTACTTC.